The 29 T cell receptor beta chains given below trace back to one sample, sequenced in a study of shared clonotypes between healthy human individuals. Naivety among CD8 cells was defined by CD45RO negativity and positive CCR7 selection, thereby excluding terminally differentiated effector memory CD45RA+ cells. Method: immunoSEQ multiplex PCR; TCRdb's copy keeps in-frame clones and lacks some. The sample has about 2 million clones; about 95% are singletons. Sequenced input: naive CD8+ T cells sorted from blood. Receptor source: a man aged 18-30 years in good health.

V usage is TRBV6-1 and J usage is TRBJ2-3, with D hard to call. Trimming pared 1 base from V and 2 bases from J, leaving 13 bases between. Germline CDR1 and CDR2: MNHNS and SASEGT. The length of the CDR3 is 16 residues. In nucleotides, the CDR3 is TGTGCCAGCAGTGAAGAGATCGGGTTAAACACAGATACGCAGTATTTT. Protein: CASSEEIGLNTDTQYF.

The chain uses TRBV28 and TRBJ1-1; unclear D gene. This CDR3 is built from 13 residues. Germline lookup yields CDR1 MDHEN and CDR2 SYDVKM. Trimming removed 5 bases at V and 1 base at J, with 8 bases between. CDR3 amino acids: CASSILPNTEAFF. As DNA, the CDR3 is TGTGCCAGCAGTATACTCCCGAACACTGAAGCTTTCTTT.

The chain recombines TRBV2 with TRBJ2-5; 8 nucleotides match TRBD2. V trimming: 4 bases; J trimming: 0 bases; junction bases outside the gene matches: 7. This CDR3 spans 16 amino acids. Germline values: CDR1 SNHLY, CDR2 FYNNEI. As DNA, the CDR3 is TGTGCCAGCAGTGGGGGGCGGCGGGAGGACCAAGAGACCCAGTACTTC. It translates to CASSGGRREDQETQYF.

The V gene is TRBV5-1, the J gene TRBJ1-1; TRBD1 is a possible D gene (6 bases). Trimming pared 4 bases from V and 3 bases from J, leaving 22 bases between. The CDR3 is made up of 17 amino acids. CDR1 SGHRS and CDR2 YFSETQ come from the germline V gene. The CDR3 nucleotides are TGCGCCAGCAGCCGCAGAGAAAGTTTGGGGGCGTACACTGAAGCTTTCTTT. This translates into CASSRRESLGAYTEAFF.

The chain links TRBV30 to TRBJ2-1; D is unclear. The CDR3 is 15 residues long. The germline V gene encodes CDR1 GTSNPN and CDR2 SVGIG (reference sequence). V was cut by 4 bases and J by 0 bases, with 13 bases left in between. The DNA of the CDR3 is TGTGCCTGGAACGTCCCAGCAAGCTCCTACAATGAGCAGTTCTTC. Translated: CAWNVPASSYNEQFF.

This CDR3 reads CASSASGQGRGGELFF. The CDR3, as DNA: TGTGCCAGCAGCGCGTCGGGACAGGGAAGGGGCGGGGAGCTGTTTTTT. The chain joins TRBV5-6 to TRBJ2-2; TRBD1 matches 9 bases. The CDR3 totals 16 residues. Unmatched junction bases numbered 11, after V lost 4 bases and J lost 7 bases. Germline V CDR1 and CDR2: SGHDT, YYEEEE.

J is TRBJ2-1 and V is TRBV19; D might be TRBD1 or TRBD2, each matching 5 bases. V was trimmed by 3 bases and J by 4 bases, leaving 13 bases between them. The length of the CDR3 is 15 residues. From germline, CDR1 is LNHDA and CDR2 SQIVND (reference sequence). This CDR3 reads CASSIAGWGYNEQFF. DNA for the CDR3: TGTGCCAGTAGTATTGCAGGGTGGGGGTACAATGAGCAGTTCTTC.

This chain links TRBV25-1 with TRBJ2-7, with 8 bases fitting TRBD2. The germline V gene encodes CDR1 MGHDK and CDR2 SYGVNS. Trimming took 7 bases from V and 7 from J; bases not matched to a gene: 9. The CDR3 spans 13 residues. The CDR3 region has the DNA TGTGCCAGCAACCCCGGGAGGGGATATGAGCAGTACTTC. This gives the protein CASNPGRGYEQYF.

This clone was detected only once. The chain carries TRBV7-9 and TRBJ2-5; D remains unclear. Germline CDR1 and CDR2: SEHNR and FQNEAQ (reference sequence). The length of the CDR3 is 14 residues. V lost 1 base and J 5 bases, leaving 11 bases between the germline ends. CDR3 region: CASSLGWTEETQYF. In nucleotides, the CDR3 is TGTGCCAGCAGCTTAGGTTGGACGGAGGAGACCCAGTACTTC.

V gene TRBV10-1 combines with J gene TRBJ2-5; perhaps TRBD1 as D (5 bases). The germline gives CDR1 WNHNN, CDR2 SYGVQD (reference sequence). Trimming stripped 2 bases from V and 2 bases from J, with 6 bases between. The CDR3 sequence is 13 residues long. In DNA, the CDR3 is TGCGCCAGCAGTGAGGACAGACAAGAGACCCAGTACTTC. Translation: CASSEDRQETQYF.

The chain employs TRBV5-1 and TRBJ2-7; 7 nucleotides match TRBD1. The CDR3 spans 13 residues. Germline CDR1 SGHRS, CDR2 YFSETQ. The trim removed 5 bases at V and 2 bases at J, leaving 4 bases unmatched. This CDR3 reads CASRIGTAYEQYF. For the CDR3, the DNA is TGCGCCAGCAGAATCGGGACAGCCTACGAGCAGTACTTC.

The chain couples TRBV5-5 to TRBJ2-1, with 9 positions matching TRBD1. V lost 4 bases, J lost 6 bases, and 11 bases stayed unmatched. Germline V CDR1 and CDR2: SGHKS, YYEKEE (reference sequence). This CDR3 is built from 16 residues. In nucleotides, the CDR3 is TGTGCCAGCAGCACGGGACAGGGCGCTTTCGTCAATGAGCAGTTCTTC. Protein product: CASSTGQGAFVNEQFF.

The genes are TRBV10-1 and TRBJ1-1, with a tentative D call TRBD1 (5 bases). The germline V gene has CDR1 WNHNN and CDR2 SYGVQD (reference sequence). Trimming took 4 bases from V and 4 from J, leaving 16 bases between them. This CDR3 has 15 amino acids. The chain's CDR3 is CASSGYGGSGTEAFF. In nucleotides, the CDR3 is TGCGCCAGCAGTGGGTACGGGGGTTCGGGCACTGAAGCTTTCTTT.

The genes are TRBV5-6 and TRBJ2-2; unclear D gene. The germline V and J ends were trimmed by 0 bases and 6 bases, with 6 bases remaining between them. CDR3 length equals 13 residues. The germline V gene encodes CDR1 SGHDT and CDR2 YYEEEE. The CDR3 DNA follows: TGTGCCAGCAGCTTGGCCGAGTCCGGGGAGCTGTTTTTT. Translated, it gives CASSLAESGELFF.

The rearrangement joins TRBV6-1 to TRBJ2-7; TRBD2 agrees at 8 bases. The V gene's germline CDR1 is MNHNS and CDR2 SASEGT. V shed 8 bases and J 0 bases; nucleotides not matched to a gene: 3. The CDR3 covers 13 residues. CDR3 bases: TGTGCCAGCCGCGGGGGGATCTCCTACGAGCAGTACTTC. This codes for CASRGGISYEQYF.

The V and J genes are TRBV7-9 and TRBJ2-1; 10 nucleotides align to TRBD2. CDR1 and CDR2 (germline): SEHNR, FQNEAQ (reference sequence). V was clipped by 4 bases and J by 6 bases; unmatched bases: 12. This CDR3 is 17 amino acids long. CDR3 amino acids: CASSSGLGTSEGNEQFF. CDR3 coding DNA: TGTGCCAGCAGCTCGGGCCTCGGGACTAGCGAAGGCAATGAGCAGTTCTTC.

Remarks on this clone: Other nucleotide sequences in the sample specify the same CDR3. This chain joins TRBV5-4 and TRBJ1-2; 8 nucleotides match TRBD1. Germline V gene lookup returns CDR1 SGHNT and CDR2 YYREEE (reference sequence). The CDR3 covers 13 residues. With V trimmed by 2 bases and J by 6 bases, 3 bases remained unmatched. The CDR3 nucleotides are TGTGCCAGCAGCTTTACAGGGGGGGATGGCTACACCTTC. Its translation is CASSFTGGDGYTF.

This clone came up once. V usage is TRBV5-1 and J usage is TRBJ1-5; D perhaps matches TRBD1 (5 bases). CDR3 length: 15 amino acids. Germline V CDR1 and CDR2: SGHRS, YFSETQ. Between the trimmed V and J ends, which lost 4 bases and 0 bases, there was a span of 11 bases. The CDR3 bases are TGCGCCAGCAGCCCCGGGGACCTTAGCAATCAGCCCCAGCATTTT. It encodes CASSPGDLSNQPQHF.

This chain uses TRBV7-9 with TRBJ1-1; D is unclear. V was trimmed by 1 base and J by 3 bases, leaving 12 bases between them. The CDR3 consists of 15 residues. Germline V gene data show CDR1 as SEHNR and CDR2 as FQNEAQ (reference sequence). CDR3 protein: CASSLGNPRDTEAFF. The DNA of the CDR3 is TGTGCCAGCAGCTTAGGAAACCCGCGAGACACTGAAGCTTTCTTT.

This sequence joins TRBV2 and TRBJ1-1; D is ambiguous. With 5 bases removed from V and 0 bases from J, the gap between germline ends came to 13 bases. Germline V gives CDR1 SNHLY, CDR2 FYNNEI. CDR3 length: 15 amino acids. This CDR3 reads CASSNPRTVNTEAFF. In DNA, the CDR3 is TGTGCCAGCAGTAACCCGAGGACGGTGAACACTGAAGCTTTCTTT.

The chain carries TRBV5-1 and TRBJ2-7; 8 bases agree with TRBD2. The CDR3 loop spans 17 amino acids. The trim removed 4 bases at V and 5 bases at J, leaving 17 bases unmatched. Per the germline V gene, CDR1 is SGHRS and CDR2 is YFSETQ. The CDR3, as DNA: TGCGCCAGCAGCGTGGGACTAGATGGGGTATACGAGAACGAGCAGTACTTC. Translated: CASSVGLDGVYENEQYF.

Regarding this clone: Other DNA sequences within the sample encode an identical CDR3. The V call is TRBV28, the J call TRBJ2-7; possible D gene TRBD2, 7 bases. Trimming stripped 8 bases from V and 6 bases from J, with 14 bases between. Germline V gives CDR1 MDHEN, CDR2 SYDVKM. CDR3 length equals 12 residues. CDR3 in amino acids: CASSPGGPEQYF. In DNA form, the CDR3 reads TGTGCCAGCTCACCCGGGGGGCCCGAGCAGTACTTC.

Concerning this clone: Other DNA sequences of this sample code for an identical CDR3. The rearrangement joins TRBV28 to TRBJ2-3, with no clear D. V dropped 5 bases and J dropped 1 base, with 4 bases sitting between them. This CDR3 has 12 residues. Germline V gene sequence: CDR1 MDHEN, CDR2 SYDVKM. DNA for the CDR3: TGTGCCAGCAGTCTCCGCACAGATACGCAGTATTTT. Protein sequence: CASSLRTDTQYF.

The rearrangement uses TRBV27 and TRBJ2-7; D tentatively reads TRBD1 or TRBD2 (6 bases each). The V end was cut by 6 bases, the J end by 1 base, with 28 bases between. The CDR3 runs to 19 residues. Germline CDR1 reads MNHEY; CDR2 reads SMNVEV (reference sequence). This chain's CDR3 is CASSLKGGLLFSLSYEQYF. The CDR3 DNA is TGTGCCAGCAGCTTGAAAGGGGGACTTCTCTTTAGTTTGTCCTACGAGCAGTACTTC.

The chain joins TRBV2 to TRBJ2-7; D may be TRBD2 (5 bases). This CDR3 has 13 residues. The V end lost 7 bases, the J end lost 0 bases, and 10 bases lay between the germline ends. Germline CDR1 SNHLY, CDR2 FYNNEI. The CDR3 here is CASIGVPSYEQYF. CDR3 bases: TGTGCCAGCATCGGGGTTCCCTCCTACGAGCAGTACTTC.

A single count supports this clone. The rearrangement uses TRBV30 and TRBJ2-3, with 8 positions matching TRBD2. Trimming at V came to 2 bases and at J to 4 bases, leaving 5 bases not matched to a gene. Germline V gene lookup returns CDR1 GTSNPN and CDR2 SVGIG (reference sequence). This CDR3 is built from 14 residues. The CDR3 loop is CAWSQGAGADTQYF. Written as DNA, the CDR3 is TGTGCCTGGAGTCAGGGAGCGGGGGCAGATACGCAGTATTTT.

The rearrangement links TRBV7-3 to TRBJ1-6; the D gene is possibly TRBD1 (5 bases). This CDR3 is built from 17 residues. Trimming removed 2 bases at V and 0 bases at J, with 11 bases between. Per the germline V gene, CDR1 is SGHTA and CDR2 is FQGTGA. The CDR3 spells CASSLHRPSSYNSPLHF. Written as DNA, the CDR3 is TGTGCCAGCAGCTTACACAGGCCGAGCTCCTATAATTCACCCCTCCACTTT.

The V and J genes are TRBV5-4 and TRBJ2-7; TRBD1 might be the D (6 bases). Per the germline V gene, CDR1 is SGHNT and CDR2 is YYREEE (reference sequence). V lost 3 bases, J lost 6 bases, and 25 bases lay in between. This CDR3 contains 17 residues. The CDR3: CASSSLAVGGLVPEQYF. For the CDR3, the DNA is TGTGCCAGCAGCTCCCTCGCGGTTGGGGGCTTAGTCCCCGAGCAGTACTTC.

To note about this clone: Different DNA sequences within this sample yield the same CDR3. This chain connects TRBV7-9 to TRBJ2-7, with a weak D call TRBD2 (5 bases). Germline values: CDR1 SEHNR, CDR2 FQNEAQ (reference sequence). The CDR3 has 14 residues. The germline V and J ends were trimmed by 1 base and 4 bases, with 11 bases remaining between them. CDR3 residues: CASSLVGGGYEQYF. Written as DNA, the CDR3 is TGTGCCAGCAGCTTAGTGGGCGGCGGGTACGAGCAGTACTTC. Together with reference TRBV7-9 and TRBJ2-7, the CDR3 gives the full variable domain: DTGVSQNPRHKITKRGQNVTFRCDPISEHNRLYWYRQTLGQGPEFLTYFQNEAQLEKSRLLSDRFSAERPKGSFSTLEIQRTEQGDSAMYLCASSLVGGGYEQYFGPGTRLTVT.